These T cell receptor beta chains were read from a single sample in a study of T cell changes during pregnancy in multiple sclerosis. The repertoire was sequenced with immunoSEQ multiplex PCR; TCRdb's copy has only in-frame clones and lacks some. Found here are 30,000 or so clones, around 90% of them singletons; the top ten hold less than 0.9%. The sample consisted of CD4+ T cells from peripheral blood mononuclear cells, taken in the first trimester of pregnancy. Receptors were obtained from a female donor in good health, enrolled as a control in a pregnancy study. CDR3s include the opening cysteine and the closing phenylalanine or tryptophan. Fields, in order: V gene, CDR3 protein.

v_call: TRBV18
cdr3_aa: CASSPSHLSQGLTEAFF

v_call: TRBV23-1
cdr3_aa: CASSQSLQRTDYEQYF

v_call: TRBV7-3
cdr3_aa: CASSLGFNTAPGAQYF

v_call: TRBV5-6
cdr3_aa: CASSSGVDYGYTF

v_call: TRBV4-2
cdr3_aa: CASSQDGTGGGQPQHF

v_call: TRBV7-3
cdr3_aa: CASSLTGGKNIQYF

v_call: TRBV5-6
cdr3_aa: CASSFFGGGAYDTQYF

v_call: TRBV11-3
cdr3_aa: CASSFYSGGAGFTNEQFF

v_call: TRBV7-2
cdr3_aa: CASSPRGGVQVTEAFF

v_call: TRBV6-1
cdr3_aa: CASSVGQGEDYGYTF

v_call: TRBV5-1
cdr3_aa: CASSSDRVGTEAFF

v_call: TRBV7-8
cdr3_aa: CASSLQLAGGQTLHNEQFF

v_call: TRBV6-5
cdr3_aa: CASSMAGPNTEAFF

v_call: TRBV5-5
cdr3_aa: CASSWDRASSGNTIYF

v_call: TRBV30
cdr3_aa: CAWSYRGDGNTIYF